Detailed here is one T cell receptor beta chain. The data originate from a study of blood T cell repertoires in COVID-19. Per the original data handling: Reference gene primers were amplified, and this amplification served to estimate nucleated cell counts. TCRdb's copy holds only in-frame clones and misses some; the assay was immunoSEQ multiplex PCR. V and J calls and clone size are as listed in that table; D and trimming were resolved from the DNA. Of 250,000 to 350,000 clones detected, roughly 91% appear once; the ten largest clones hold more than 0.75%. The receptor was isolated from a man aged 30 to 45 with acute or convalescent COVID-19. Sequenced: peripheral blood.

CDR3 nucleotides: TGTGCCAGCAGCTTGTCCGCCGCAGGGAAAAATGAAAAACTGTTTTTT. Protein product: CASSLSAAGKNEKLFF. The chain carries TRBV5-4 and TRBJ1-4; tentative D call: TRBD1 (5 bases). This CDR3 comprises 16 residues. V lost 1 base to trimming and J lost 5 bases, with 15 bases between them. CDR1 is SGHNT, CDR2 YYREEE, per germline (reference sequence).